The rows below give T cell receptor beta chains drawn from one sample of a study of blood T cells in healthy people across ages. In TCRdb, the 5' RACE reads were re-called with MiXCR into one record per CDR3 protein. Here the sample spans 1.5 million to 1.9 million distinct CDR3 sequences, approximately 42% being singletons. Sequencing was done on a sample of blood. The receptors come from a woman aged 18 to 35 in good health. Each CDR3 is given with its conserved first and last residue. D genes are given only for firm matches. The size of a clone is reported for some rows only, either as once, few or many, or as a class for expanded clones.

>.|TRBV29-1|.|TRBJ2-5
CSAGSTRETQYF
TGCAGCGCCGGGTCGACTAGAGAGACCCAGTACTTC
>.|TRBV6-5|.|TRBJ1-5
CASSHSYGEDQPQHF
TGTGCCAGCAGTCACAGTTACGGGGAGGACCAGCCCCAGCATTTT
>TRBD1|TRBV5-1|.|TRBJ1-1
CASSLVGGQGPDTEAFF
TGCGCCAGCAGCTTGGTGGGGGGACAGGGGCCCGACACTGAAGCTTTCTTT
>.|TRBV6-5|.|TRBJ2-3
CASRTTVPNPDTQYF
TGTGCCAGCAGGACGACAGTCCCAAACCCAGATACGCAGTATTTT
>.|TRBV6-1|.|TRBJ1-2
CASSTPLNRNLYGYTF
TGTGCCAGCAGTACACCTTTGAACAGGAACTTATATGGCTACACCTTC
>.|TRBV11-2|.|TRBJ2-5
CASSSALGGETQYF
TGTGCCAGCAGCTCGGCACTAGGCGGTGAGACCCAGTACTTC
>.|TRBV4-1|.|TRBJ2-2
CASSQSLGRPLTGELFF
TGCGCCAGTAGCCAAAGTCTCGGCAGACCCCTAACCGGGGAGCTGTTTTTT
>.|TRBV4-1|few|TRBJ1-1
CASSRGDSAEAFF
TGCGCCAGCAGCAGAGGGGATTCGGCTGAAGCTTTCTTT
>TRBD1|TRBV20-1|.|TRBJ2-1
CSARGQGKGNEQFF
TGCAGTGCTAGAGGACAGGGGAAGGGCAATGAGCAGTTCTTC
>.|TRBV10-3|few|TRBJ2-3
CAIAERASTDTQYF
TGTGCCATCGCCGAACGAGCGAGCACAGATACGCAGTATTTT
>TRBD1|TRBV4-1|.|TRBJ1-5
CASSQDQVRGVVGNQSQHF
TGCGCCAGCAGCCAAGATCAAGTCAGGGGGGTGGTTGGCAATCAGTCCCAGCATTTT
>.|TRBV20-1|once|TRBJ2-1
CGARDRASVRSNEQFF
TGCGGTGCTAGAGATCGGGCGTCGGTAAGGAGCAATGAGCAGTTCTTC
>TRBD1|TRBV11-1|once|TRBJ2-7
CASSDFSGQGHYEQYF
TGTGCCAGCAGCGACTTCTCGGGACAGGGGCACTACGAGCAGTACTTC
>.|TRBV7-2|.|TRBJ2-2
CASSLWTTNTGELFF
TGTGCCAGCAGCTTATGGACCACGAACACCGGGGAGCTGTTTTTT
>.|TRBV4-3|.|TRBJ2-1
CASSHRGKVDEQFF
TGCGCCAGCAGCCACCGCGGGAAGGTCGATGAGCAGTTCTTC
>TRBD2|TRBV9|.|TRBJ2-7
CASSSVAGEWNEQYF
TGTGCCAGCAGCTCGGTCGCGGGAGAGTGGAACGAGCAGTACTTC
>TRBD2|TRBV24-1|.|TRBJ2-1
CATSWTSGSNEQFF
TGTGCCACCAGTTGGACTAGCGGGAGTAATGAGCAGTTCTTC
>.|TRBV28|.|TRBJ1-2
CASSPPGPTYGYTF
TGTGCCAGCAGTCCGCCGGGACCCACCTATGGCTACACCTTC
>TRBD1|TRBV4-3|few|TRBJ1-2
CASSPSPGQGYGYTF
TGCGCCAGCAGCCCTTCTCCGGGACAGGGGTATGGCTACACCTTC
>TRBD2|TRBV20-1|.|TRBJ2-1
CSARDTSGDNEQFF
TGCAGTGCTAGAGATACTAGCGGGGACAATGAGCAGTTCTTC
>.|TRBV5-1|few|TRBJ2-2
CASSLHEDGELFF
TGCGCCAGCAGCTTACACGAGGACGGGGAGCTGTTTTTT
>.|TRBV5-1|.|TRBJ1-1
CASSLRPDTLNTEAFF
TGCGCCAGCAGCCTGCGACCGGACACCCTGAACACTGAAGCTTTCTTT
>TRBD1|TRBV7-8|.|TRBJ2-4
CASSLRAGGLAKNIQYF
TGTGCCAGCAGCTTACGGGCAGGGGGATTAGCCAAAAACATTCAGTACTTC
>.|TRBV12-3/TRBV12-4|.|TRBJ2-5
CASAEGGVLETQYF
TGTGCCAGTGCCGAAGGGGGAGTGTTAGAGACCCAGTACTTC
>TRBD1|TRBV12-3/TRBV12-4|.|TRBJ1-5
CASSQSGRGMNQPQHF
TGTGCCAGCAGCCAGAGTGGCAGGGGGATGAATCAGCCCCAGCATTTT
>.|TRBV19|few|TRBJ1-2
CASSTSVNYGYTF
TGTGCCAGTAGCACCTCGGTAAACTATGGCTACACCTTC
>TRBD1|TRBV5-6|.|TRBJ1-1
CASSLRGGVNTEAFF
TGTGCCAGCAGCTTAAGAGGGGGCGTGAACACTGAAGCTTTCTTT
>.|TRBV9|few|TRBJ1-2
CASSVDFGTSYGYTF
TGTGCCAGCAGCGTAGACTTTGGGACTTCCTATGGCTACACCTTC